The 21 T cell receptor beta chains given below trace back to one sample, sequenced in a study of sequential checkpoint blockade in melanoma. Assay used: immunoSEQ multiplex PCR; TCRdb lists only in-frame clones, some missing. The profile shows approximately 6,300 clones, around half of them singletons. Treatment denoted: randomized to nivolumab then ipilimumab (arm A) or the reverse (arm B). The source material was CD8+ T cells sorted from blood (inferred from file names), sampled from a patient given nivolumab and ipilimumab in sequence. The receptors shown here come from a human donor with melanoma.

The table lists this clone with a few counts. The DNA of the CDR3 is TGTGCCAGCAGCCAGCCAACTAGCGGGGGGGGCACAGATACGCAGTATTTT. Translation gives CASSQPTSGGGTDTQYF. The chain recombines TRBV4-2 with TRBJ2-3; 13 bases fit TRBD2. Germline V gene lookup returns CDR1 LGHNA and CDR2 YNFKEQ. The length of the CDR3 is 17 residues. The J segment lost 1 base and the V segment lost 3 bases, leaving 4 bases of the junction unmatched.

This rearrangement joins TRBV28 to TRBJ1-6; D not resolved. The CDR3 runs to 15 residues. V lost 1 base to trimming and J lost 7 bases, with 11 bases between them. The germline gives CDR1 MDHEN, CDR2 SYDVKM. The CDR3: CASSLSGEPNSPLHF. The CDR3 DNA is TGTGCCAGCAGTTTATCCGGGGAGCCCAATTCACCCCTCCACTTT.

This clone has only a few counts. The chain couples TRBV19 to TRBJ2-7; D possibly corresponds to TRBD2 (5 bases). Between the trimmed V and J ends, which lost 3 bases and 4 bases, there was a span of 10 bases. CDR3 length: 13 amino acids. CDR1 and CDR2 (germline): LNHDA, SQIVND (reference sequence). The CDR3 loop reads CASSMWRHYEQYF. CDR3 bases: TGTGCCAGTAGTATGTGGAGGCATTACGAGCAGTACTTC.

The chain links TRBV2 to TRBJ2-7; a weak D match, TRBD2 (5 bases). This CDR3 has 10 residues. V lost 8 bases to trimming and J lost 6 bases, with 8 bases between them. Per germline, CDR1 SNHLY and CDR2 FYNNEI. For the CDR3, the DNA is TGTGCCAGCGAGGGCCCCGAGCAGTACTTC. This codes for CASEGPEQYF.

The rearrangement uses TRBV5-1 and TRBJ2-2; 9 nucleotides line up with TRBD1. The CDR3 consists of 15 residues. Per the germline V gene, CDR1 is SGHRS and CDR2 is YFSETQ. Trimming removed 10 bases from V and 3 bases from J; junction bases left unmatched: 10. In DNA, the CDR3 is TGCGCCTCATGGATCGGACAGGGGTACACCGGGGAGCTGTTTTTT. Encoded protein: CASWIGQGYTGELFF.

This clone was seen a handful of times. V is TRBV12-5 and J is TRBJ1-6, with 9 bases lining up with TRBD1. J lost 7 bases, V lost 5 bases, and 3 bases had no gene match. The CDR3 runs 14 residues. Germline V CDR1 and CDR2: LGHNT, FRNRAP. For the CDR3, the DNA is TGTGCTAGTGGTCTCGGGACAGGGAATTCACCCCTCCACTTT. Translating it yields CASGLGTGNSPLHF. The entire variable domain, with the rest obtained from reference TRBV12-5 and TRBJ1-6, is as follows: DARVTQTPRHKVTEMGQEVTMRCQPILGHNTVFWYRQTMMQGLELLAYFRNRAPLDDSGMPKDRFSAEMPDATLATLKIQPSEPRDSAVYFCASGLGTGNSPLHFGNGTRLTVT.

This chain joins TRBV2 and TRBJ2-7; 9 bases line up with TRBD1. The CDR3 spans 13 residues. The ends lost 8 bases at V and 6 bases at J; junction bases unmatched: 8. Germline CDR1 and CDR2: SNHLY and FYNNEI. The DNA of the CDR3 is TGTGCCAGCGATACAGGGGGCGGAGGCGAGCAGTACTTC. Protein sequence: CASDTGGGGEQYF.

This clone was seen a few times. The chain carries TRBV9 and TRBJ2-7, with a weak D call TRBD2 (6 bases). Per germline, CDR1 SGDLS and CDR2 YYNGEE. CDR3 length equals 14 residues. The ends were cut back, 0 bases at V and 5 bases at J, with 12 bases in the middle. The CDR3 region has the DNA TGTGCCAGCAGCGTAGGGGGGGTAAGCAACGAGCAGTACTTC. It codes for CASSVGGVSNEQYF.

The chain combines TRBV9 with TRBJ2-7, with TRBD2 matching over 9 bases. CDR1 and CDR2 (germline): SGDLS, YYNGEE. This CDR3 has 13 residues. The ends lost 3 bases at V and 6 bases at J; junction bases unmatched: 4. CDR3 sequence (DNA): TGTGCCAGCAGCGCCGCGGGGGGGGGCGAGCAGTACTTC. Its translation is CASSAAGGGEQYF.

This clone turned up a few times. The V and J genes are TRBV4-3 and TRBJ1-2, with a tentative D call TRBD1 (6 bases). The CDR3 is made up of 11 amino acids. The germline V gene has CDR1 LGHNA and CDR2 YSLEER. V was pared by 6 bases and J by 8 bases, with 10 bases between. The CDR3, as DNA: TGCGCCAGCAGACAGGGTCTGGGCTACACCTTC. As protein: CASRQGLGYTF.

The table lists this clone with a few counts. The CDR3: CASSDKGTGDTGELFF. Written as DNA, the CDR3 is TGTGCCAGCAGTGATAAGGGGACAGGGGACACCGGGGAGCTGTTTTTT. This chain connects TRBV6-4 to TRBJ2-2; TRBD1 agrees at 10 bases. CDR1 MRHNA and CDR2 SNTAGT come from the germline V gene. V was pared by 3 bases and J by 3 bases, with 4 bases of the junction left unmatched. The CDR3 loop spans 16 amino acids.

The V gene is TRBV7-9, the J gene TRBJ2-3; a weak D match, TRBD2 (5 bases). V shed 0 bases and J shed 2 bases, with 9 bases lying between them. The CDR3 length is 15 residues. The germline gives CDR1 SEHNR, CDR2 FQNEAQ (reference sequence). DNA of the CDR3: TGTGCCAGCAGCTTAGCTGGGAGTACCACAGATACGCAGTATTTT. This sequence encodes CASSLAGSTTDTQYF.

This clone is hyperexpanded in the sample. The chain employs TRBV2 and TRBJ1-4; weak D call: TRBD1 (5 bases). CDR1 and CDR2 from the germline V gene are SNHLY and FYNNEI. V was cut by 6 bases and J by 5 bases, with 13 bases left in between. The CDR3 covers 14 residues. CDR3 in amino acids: CASSAGFLNEKLFF. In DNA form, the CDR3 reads TGTGCCAGCAGCGCAGGGTTTCTGAATGAAAAACTGTTTTTT.

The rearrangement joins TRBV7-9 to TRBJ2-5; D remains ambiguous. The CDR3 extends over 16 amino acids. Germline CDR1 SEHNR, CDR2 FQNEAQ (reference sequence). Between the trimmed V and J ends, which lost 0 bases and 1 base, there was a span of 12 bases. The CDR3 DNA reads TGTGCCAGCAGCTTAGCCGGCCTAGGCGGCCAAGAGACCCAGTACTTC. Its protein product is CASSLAGLGGQETQYF.

CDR3 sequence (DNA): TGCGCCAGCAGTGGTTCGGGGCAGGGGGGATATAAGGATGGCTACACCTTC. The encoded protein is CASSGSGQGGYKDGYTF. The chain is built from TRBV10-2 and TRBJ1-2, with 7 bases fitting TRBD1. Trimming cost V 4 bases and J 6 bases; bases outside gene matches: 17. The CDR3 runs 17 residues. Per germline, CDR1 WSHSY and CDR2 SAAADI.

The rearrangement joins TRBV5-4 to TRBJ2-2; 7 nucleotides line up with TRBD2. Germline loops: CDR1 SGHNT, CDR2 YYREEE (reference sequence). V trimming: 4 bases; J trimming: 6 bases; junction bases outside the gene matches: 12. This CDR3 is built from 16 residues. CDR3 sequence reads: CASSLGVSGLAGELFF. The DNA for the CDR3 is TGTGCCAGCAGCCTCGGGGTTAGCGGGTTGGCCGGGGAGCTGTTTTTT.

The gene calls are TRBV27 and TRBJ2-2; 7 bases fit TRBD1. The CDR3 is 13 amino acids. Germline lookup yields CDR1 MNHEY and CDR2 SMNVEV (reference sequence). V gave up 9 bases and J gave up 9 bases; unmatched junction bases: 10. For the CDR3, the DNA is TGTGCCAGTAGAGGGGGCGCTGAGAGGGAGCTGTTTTTT. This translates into CASRGGAERELFF.

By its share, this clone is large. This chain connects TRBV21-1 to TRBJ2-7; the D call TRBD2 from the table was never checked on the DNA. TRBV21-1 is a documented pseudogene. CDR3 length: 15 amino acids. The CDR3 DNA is TGTGCCAGCAGCACGGAGGGAGGGATCTCCTACGAGCAGTACTTC. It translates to CASSTEGGISYEQYF.

DNA for the CDR3: TGTGCCAGCAGCGGGGCGGGAGATCAGCCCCAGCATTTT. Protein product: CASSGAGDQPQHF. The chain joins TRBV9 to TRBJ1-5; D gene uncertain. CDR1 and CDR2 (germline): SGDLS, YYNGEE. Deletions cut 3 bases from V and 5 bases from J, with 9 bases between. The CDR3 length is 13 residues.

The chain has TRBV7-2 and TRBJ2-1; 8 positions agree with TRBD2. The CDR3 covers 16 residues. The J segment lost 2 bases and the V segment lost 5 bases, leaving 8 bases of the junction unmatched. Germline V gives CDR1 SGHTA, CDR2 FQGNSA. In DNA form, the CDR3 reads TGTGCCAGCAGCGCAGAAGCGGGAGTAACCTACAATGAGCAGTTCTTC. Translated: CASSAEAGVTYNEQFF.

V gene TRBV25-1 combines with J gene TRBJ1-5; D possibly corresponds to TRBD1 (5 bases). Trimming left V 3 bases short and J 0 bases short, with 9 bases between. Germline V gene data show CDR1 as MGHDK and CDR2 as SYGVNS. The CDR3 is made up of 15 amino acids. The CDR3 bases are TGTGCCAGCAGTGAGGACACAGATAGCAATCAGCCCCAGCATTTT. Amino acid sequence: CASSEDTDSNQPQHF.